A few counts support the clone carrying this T cell receptor (beta chain). Antigen: not known. Each sorted fraction was over 95% pure. With 3 bases removed from V and 7 bases from J, the gap between germline ends came to 16 bases. The CDR3 is made up of 14 amino acids. Germline V lookup: CDR1 SGDLS, CDR2 YYNGEE. This entry comes from a study of beta chain features in type 1 diabetes. Study at large: All samples together contributed about 100,000,000 sorted cells for examination. Study findings and constraints: Reduced insertions and increased deletions marked VDJ junctions in type 1 diabetes patients. In all four CD4+ subsets, TCRB CDR3 length was significantly, moderately reduced in type 1 diabetes.

Expressed TCRB transcripts were sequenced, since all the RNA that had been isolated was reverse transcribed. Sequencing was performed with immunoSEQ multiplex PCR; in TCRdb, only in-frame clones are kept and a portion is missing. The data contain more than 300,000 clones, roughly 12% of them seen just once; the ten biggest clones take up about 0.01%. The receptor comes from a woman aged 18-30 years with type 1 diabetes. The sequenced sample was naive CD4+ T cells from blood. The chain couples TRBV9 to TRBJ1-1, with a tentative D call TRBD1 (5 bases). The CDR3 bases are TGTGCCAGCAGCGGTGGGGACGTGCGGGGTGAAGCTTTCTTT. It specifies CASSGGDVRGEAFF. The full variable domain, in which reference TRBV9 and TRBJ1-1 provide the parts outside the CDR3, is DSGVTQTPKHLITATGQRVTLRCSPRSGDLSVYWYQQSLDQGLQFLIQYYNGEERAKGNILERFSAQQFPDLHSELNLSSLELGDSALYFCASSGGDVRGEAFFGQGTRLTVV.